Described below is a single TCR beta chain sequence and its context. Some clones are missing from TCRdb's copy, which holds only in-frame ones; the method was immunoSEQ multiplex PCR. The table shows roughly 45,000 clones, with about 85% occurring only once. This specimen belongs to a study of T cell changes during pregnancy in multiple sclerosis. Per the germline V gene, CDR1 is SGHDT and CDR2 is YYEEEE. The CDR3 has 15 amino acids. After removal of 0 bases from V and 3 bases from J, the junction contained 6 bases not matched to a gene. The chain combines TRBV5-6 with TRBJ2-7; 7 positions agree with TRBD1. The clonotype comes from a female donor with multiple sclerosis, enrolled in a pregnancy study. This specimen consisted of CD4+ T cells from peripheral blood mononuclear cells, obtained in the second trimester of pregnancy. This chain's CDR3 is CASSLAPGTDYEQYF. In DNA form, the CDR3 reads TGTGCCAGCAGCTTGGCGCCTGGGACAGACTACGAGCAGTACTTC.